The 5 T cell receptor beta chains listed next were all sequenced from one sample in a study of T cell repertoires in cytomegalovirus infection. TCRdb redid the calling of the reads with MiXCR, one entry per CDR3 protein. The repertoire holds roughly 280,000 distinct CDR3 sequences, with roughly an eighth as singletons. Sequencing was carried out using PBMCs. These receptors were taken from a human donor in good health (CMV status not recorded). Some clones in this sample may be carry-over from other donors' samples.

The rearrangement links TRBV7-3 to TRBJ2-1; 7 nucleotides agree with TRBD2. The CDR3 is 12 amino acids. In germline, CDR1 is SGHTA, CDR2 FQGTGA. V lost 4 bases and J lost 15; bases outside the gene matches: 9. CDR3 residues: CASSSSGSTLFF. CDR3 in DNA: TGTGCCAGCAGCTCTAGCGGCTCCACTCTGTTCTTC.

This clonotype appeared many times. This rearrangement joins TRBV14 to TRBJ2-1, with TRBD2 as a possible D gene (6 bases). Germline V gives CDR1 SGHDN, CDR2 FVKESK. The CDR3 contains 15 residues. V was clipped by 2 bases and J by 2 bases, with 10 bases between them. The CDR3 region has the DNA TGTGCCAGCAGCCAAACTAGGACTACCTACAATGAGCAGTTCTTC. This gives the protein CASSQTRTTYNEQFF.

The gene calls are TRBV5-8 and TRBJ2-7; 8 bases align to TRBD2. The ends lost 4 bases at V and 5 bases at J; junction bases unmatched: 11. Germline CDR1 and CDR2: SGHTS and YDEGEE. The CDR3 is 15 residues long. CDR3 sequence reads: CASSTPGGWLNEQYF. DNA of the CDR3: TGTGCCAGCAGCACACCGGGGGGGTGGCTAAACGAGCAGTACTTC. The full variable domain, completed using reference TRBV5-8 and TRBJ2-7, is EAGVTQSPTHLIKTRGQQATLRCSPISGHTSVYWYQQALGLGLQFLLWYDEGEERNRGNFPPRFSGRQFPNYSSELNVNALELEDSALYLCASSTPGGWLNEQYFGPGTRLTVT.

The sample holds many counts of this clonotype. The chain recombines TRBV11-2 with TRBJ2-1, with 12 positions matching TRBD2. Unmatched junction bases numbered 1, after V lost 1 base and J lost 6 bases. The CDR3 extends over 15 amino acids. Germline V gene sequence: CDR1 SGHAT, CDR2 FQNNGV. CDR3 in DNA: TGTGCCAGCAGCTTAGGACTAGCGGGAGCCAATGAGCAGTTCTTC. It encodes CASSLGLAGANEQFF.

This clonotype was observed many times. The V and J genes are TRBV6-2 or TRBV6-3 and TRBJ2-3; 9 nucleotides line up with TRBD2. CDR3 size: 14 residues. The ends lost 8 bases at V and 2 bases at J; junction bases unmatched: 5. CDR1 and CDR2 (germline): MNHEY, SVGEGT. CDR3 protein: CASVLAGVTDTQYF. As DNA, the CDR3 is TGTGCCAGCGTATTAGCGGGGGTCACAGATACGCAGTATTTT.